A selection of T cell receptor beta chains follows, all from one sample in a study of T-cell reconstitution after alpha-beta-depleted transplantation in children. TCRdb called the PCR reads again in MiXCR, with one record for every CDR3 protein. This table holds 440,000 or so distinct CDR3 sequences, 43% found once. The specimen comprised PBMCs, sampled before TCRalphabeta/CD19-depleted stem cell transplant. The receptors here all came from a girl aged 2 to 10 with aplastic anemia, due to receive a stem cell transplant. Both conserved end residues are part of each CDR3. D genes are given only for firm matches. Clone sizes are given selectively: once, few, many, or a class where the clone is expanded.

J gene	clone size	D gene	V gene	CDR3 DNA	CDR3 protein
TRBJ2-3	many	TRBD2	TRBV10-3	TGTGCCATCAGTATACTAGCGAGTGGAGGAGATACGCAGTATTTT	CAISILASGGDTQYF
TRBJ2-1	few	-	TRBV9	TGTGCCAGCAGCGCAGATGGGGGCAGCTCCTACAATGAGCAGTTCTTC	CASSADGGSSYNEQFF
TRBJ1-2	-	-	TRBV6-5	TGTGCCAGCAGCCATCCAGGGGACGGCTACACCTTC	CASSHPGDGYTF
TRBJ2-5	many	-	TRBV6-8	TGTGCCAGCAGTTTCCCAGGAGGCGGGGAGACCCAGTACTTC	CASSFPGGGETQYF
TRBJ2-7	-	-	TRBV20-1	TGCAGTGCTAGAGATGGTGGACGGGACCTCTCCGAGCAGTACTTC	CSARDGGRDLSEQYF
TRBJ1-5	few	-	TRBV29-1	TGCAGCGTTCGTGAGGGTGGCAATCAGCCCCAGCATTTT	CSVREGGNQPQHF
TRBJ1-5	many	-	TRBV5-1	TGCGCCAGCAGCTTCCTGGGGGACAGCAATCAGCCCCAGCATTTT	CASSFLGDSNQPQHF
TRBJ2-6	-	-	TRBV5-5	TGTGCCAGCAGCTTGGCGGCAGGTGCCGCCTCTGGGGCCAACGTCCTGACTTTC	CASSLAAGAASGANVLTF
TRBJ2-3	many	-	TRBV12-3/TRBV12-4	TGTGCCAGCTCCAGGGGTTACACAGATACGCAGTATTTT	CASSRGYTDTQYF
TRBJ2-7	-	-	TRBV5-1	TGCGCCAGCAGCTCTACTGCGCCCTACGAGCAGTACTTC	CASSSTAPYEQYF
TRBJ1-4	-	TRBD1	TRBV6-1	TGTGCCAGCATCCAGACAGGGGCCGAAAAACTGTTTTTT	CASIQTGAEKLFF
TRBJ2-3	-	TRBD1	TRBV20-1	TGCAGTGCTGAAACAGGGGCCACAGATACGCAGTATTTT	CSAETGATDTQYF
TRBJ2-1	few	-	TRBV27	TGTGCCAGCAGTGATGGGGGGGCATCACGTAATGAGCAGTTCTTC	CASSDGGASRNEQFF
TRBJ1-3	many	TRBD1	TRBV12-3/TRBV12-4	TGTGCCAGCAGTTTCAGGGGGGCTGGAAACACCATATATTTT	CASSFRGAGNTIYF
TRBJ2-7	few	TRBD2	TRBV20-1	TGCAGTGGCGCTAGCGGGAACGACGAGCAGTACTTC	CSGASGNDEQYF
TRBJ2-7	few	TRBD2	TRBV3-1	TGTGCCAGCAGCCAAATCCGACTAGCGAAAAGCTCCTACGAGCAGTACTTC	CASSQIRLAKSSYEQYF
TRBJ2-7	-	TRBD1	TRBV5-1	TGCGCCAGCAGCTCTCATGGGACAGGGGGCGGGTACGAGCAGTACTTC	CASSSHGTGGGYEQYF
TRBJ2-2	-	-	TRBV5-6	TGTGCCAGCAGCTCGGCCGGGTCCGGGGAGCTGTTTTTT	CASSSAGSGELFF
TRBJ1-1	few	-	TRBV20-1	TGCAGTAGTTCGACAGGAATGAACACTGAAGCTTTCTTT	CSSSTGMNTEAFF
TRBJ2-1	few	TRBD2	TRBV11-2	TGTGCCAGCAATAGACTAGCGGGGGCTTACAATGAGCAGTTCTTC	CASNRLAGAYNEQFF